The 21 T cell receptor beta chains below were found in one sample sequenced in a study of blood T cell repertoires in COVID-19 (dated by TCRdb to about 2020). Libraries were built with the immunoSEQ multiplex PCR assay. Imported from immuneACCESS, the table was reduced by TCRdb to in-frame sequences with V and J called. These copies leave out some clones; in studies compared against another copy, an unresolved V gene accounts for under half, and the cause of the remainder is not known. The sample has around 300,000 clones on record, nearly 90% of them singletons. The biggest ten clones account for 4% to 5.5% of the sample. Sequences were obtained from PBMCs or T cells enriched from blood (not recorded which). These receptors were obtained from a woman younger than 30 with acute COVID-19.

This sequence joins TRBV27 and TRBJ2-7; 7 bases agree with TRBD2. The V gene end was trimmed by 6 bases and the J gene end by 3 bases; junction bases not matched to a gene: 14. Per the germline V gene, CDR1 is MNHEY and CDR2 is SMNVEV (reference sequence). The CDR3 is made up of 16 amino acids. The CDR3 nucleotides read TGTGCCAGCAGCCCTCGGGGAGGGAGAGGGAGCTACGAGCAGTACTTC. Its translation is CASSPRGGRGSYEQYF.

This rearrangement joins TRBV29-1 to TRBJ2-1; D gene unclear. The germline V gene encodes CDR1 SQVTM and CDR2 ANQGSEA. V lost 4 bases to trimming and J lost 1 base, with 5 bases between them. The CDR3 contains 12 residues. CDR3 residues: CSVARSYNEQFF. The DNA of the CDR3 is TGCAGCGTTGCGAGGTCCTACAATGAGCAGTTCTTC.

In its sample, this clone was seen once. This rearrangement joins TRBV5-1 to TRBJ2-1; 8 bases fit TRBD2. The CDR3 is 15 residues long. V gave up 0 bases and J gave up 4 bases; unmatched junction bases: 3. The germline V gene encodes CDR1 SGHRS and CDR2 YFSETQ. The chain's CDR3 is CASSLALAEYNEQFF. The DNA for the CDR3 is TGCGCCAGCAGCTTGGCACTAGCGGAATACAATGAGCAGTTCTTC. Supplemented by reference TRBV5-1 and TRBJ2-1, the full variable domain reads KAGVTQTPRYLIKTRGQQVTLSCSPISGHRSVSWYQQTPGQGLQFLFEYFSETQRNKGNFPGRFSGRQFSNSRSEMNVSTLELGDSALYLCASSLALAEYNEQFFGPGTRLTVL.

The chain recombines TRBV29-1 with TRBJ2-5; 8 bases are shared with TRBD1. The CDR3 covers 14 residues. Germline loops: CDR1 SQVTM, CDR2 ANQGSEA. Trimming cost V 4 bases and J 4 bases; bases outside gene matches: 8. As DNA, the CDR3 is TGCAGCGTTGGGACAGGGAAAGTATTAGAGACCCAGTACTTC. Amino acids: CSVGTGKVLETQYF.

The chain carries TRBV11-2 and TRBJ2-7; D not certain. CDR1 is SGHAT and CDR2 is FQNNGV in the germline V gene. Trimming removed 5 bases from V and 2 bases from J, with 16 bases in between. This CDR3 is built from 15 residues. The CDR3 loop reads CASSPYAADTYEQYF. CDR3 nucleotide sequence: TGTGCCAGCAGCCCCTATGCGGCGGATACCTACGAGCAGTACTTC.

As DNA, the CDR3 is TGTGCTACCGCAGGACTTTCCGCCGAGCAGTACTTC. Translating gives CATAGLSAEQYF. The chain recombines TRBV3-1 (or the pseudogene TRBV3-2) with TRBJ2-7; perhaps TRBD2 as D (5 bases). The CDR3 consists of 12 residues. Looked up from germline, CDR1 is LGHDT and CDR2 is YNNKEL (reference sequence).

The rearrangement joins TRBV6-5 to TRBJ1-2; 11 nucleotides align to TRBD1. Germline V gives CDR1 MNHEY, CDR2 SVGAGI. This CDR3 has 13 amino acids. The V and J ends lost 10 bases and 8 bases, in that order; junction bases with no gene match: 9. CDR3 loop: CATGQGVVWGYTF. The CDR3 bases are TGTGCCACGGGACAGGGGGTAGTTTGGGGCTACACCTTC.

The rearrangement joins TRBV28 to TRBJ2-5, with D perhaps matching TRBD2 (6 bases). With 7 bases removed from V and 4 bases from J, the gap between germline ends came to 22 bases. The germline gives CDR1 MDHEN, CDR2 SYDVKM. CDR3 size: 16 residues. Here the CDR3 reads CASIEATGEEVETQYF. The CDR3 DNA is TGTGCCAGCATCGAAGCAACGGGAGAGGAAGTAGAGACCCAGTACTTC. The whole variable domain, filled in from reference TRBV28 and TRBJ2-5, reads DVKVTQSSRYLVKRTGEKVFLECVQDMDHENMFWYRQDPGLGLRLIYFSYDVKMKEKGDIPEGYSVSREKKERFSLILESASTNQTSMYLCASIEATGEEVETQYFGPGTRLLVL.

This clone was recorded a few times. The chain joins TRBV2 to TRBJ2-2; 14 bases match TRBD2. The V gene's germline CDR1 is SNHLY and CDR2 FYNNEI. This CDR3 is 15 amino acids long. V was pared by 7 bases and J by 4 bases, with 2 bases of the junction left unmatched. The CDR3 sequence: CASIGTSGSTGELFF. DNA for the CDR3: TGTGCCAGCATCGGGACTAGCGGGAGCACCGGGGAGCTGTTTTTT.

Here the CDR3 DNA reads TGTGCCAGCAGCTCTAACAGGGCTTCACCCCTCCACTTT. Translation gives CASSSNRASPLHF. The V gene is TRBV5-8, the J gene TRBJ1-6; D perhaps matches TRBD1 (6 bases). The CDR3 runs to 13 residues. V lost 3 bases, J lost 9 bases, and 10 bases lay in between. Germline CDR1 and CDR2: SGHTS and YDEGEE.

V gene TRBV11-2 combines with J gene TRBJ1-2; D perhaps matches TRBD1 (5 bases). The CDR3 has 12 amino acids. CDR1 and CDR2 (germline): SGHAT, FQNNGV. Deletions cut 6 bases from V and 8 bases from J, with 13 bases between. DNA for the CDR3: TGTGCCAGCAGTCATCCAGGGTACGGCTACACCTTC. This translates into CASSHPGYGYTF.

The chain has TRBV19 and TRBJ2-1; 9 nucleotides align to TRBD1. Germline values: CDR1 LNHDA, CDR2 SQIVND (reference sequence). This CDR3 is 12 amino acids long. After removal of 6 bases from V and 6 bases from J, the junction contained 0 bases not matched to a gene. CDR3 sequence: CASRGQGNEQFF. The CDR3 DNA sequence: TGTGCCAGTAGGGGACAGGGCAATGAGCAGTTCTTC.

The chain carries TRBV7-2 and TRBJ2-5; 9 bases map to TRBD1. The germline V gene encodes CDR1 SGHTA and CDR2 FQGNSA. This CDR3 contains 16 residues. J gave up 5 bases and V 2 bases, and 9 bases lay outside the gene matches. The CDR3 here is CASSLSPPQGAETQYF. The CDR3 coding sequence is TGTGCCAGCAGCTTAAGTCCGCCACAGGGGGCTGAGACCCAGTACTTC. The variable domain in full, completed from reference TRBV7-2 and TRBJ2-5, reads GAGVSQSPSNKVTEKGKDVELRCDPISGHTALYWYRQSLGQGLEFLIYFQGNSAPDKSGLPSDRFSAERTGGSVSTLTIQRTQQEDSAVYLCASSLSPPQGAETQYFGPGTRLLVL.

J is TRBJ1-1 and V is TRBV28; 9 bases map to TRBD1. CDR3 length: 15 residues. Looked up from germline, CDR1 is MDHEN and CDR2 is SYDVKM. V shed 5 bases, J shed 9 bases, and the junction held 13 bases outside the gene matches. CDR3 nucleotides: TGTGCCAGCAGTCCCGGACAGGGGCCGGGAGGAAAAGCTTTCTTT. This codes for CASSPGQGPGGKAFF. The entire variable domain, with the rest obtained from reference TRBV28 and TRBJ1-1, is as follows: DVKVTQSSRYLVKRTGEKVFLECVQDMDHENMFWYRQDPGLGLRLIYFSYDVKMKEKGDIPEGYSVSREKKERFSLILESASTNQTSMYLCASSPGQGPGGKAFFGQGTRLTVV.

This chain uses TRBV19 with TRBJ2-7, with D possibly matching TRBD2 (6 bases). The germline V and J ends were trimmed by 5 bases and 3 bases, with 11 bases remaining between them. Germline-derived CDR1 and CDR2 are LNHDA and SQIVND (reference sequence). CDR3 size: 13 residues. The CDR3 spells CASSWAGNYEQYF. The CDR3 coding sequence is TGTGCCAGTAGTTGGGCGGGGAACTACGAGCAGTACTTC.

This clone was seen just once. The rearrangement joins TRBV7-9 to TRBJ1-2; weak D call: TRBD1 (5 bases). Trimming removed 2 bases from V and 5 bases from J, with 18 bases in between. The CDR3 totals 16 residues. Germline V gives CDR1 SEHNR, CDR2 FQNEAQ (reference sequence). Here the CDR3 reads CASSLSRFRAGYGYTF. CDR3 coding DNA: TGTGCCAGCAGCTTATCCCGTTTTCGTGCAGGGTATGGCTACACCTTC.

The genes are TRBV24-1 and TRBJ2-2, with TRBD2 matching 15 bases. Germline V gene sequence: CDR1 KGHDR, CDR2 SFDVKD. The CDR3 totals 17 residues. V dropped 4 bases and J dropped 6; count of bases not matched to a gene: 5. CDR3 nucleotides: TGTGCCACCAGTGACCCCGGGACTAGCGGGAGGTCCGGGGAGCTGTTTTTT. Its protein is CATSDPGTSGRSGELFF.

This clone was observed once. The chain recombines TRBV7-3 with TRBJ2-5; 7 bases line up with TRBD2. The germline CDR1 and CDR2 sequences are SGHTA and FQGTGA. V lost 1 base to trimming and J lost 0 bases; unmatched junction nucleotides: 2. CDR3 length: 15 residues. The CDR3 DNA is TGTGCCAGCAGCTTAAACGGGGGGAACCAAGAGACCCAGTACTTC. Translation: CASSLNGGNQETQYF.

This clone has just one count. The chain carries TRBV27 and TRBJ1-4, with D unresolved. V dropped 8 bases and J dropped 6 bases, with 7 bases sitting between them. The CDR3 has 11 amino acids. Germline V gene data show CDR1 as MNHEY and CDR2 as SMNVEV (reference sequence). Written as DNA, the CDR3 is TGTGCCAGCCGAGGAGATGAAAAACTGTTTTTT. Amino acid sequence: CASRGDEKLFF.

This clone showed up just a few times. The rearrangement joins TRBV27 to TRBJ1-2, with 10 nucleotides matching TRBD1. Germline lookup yields CDR1 MNHEY and CDR2 SMNVEV (reference sequence). The CDR3 contains 15 residues. Losses at the gene ends were 5 bases for V and 0 bases for J; bases not matched to a gene: 3. The CDR3: CASSQDRGANYGYTF. The CDR3 nucleotides read TGTGCCAGCAGTCAGGACAGGGGGGCTAACTATGGCTACACCTTC.

V is TRBV9 and J is TRBJ1-1; no firm D call. This CDR3 comprises 13 residues. Germline CDR1 reads SGDLS; CDR2 reads YYNGEE. Trimming cost V 3 bases and J 4 bases, with 10 bases left between them. Here the CDR3 DNA reads TGTGCCAGCAGCGCCGAGGGTGGCACTGAAGCTTTCTTT. Its translation is CASSAEGGTEAFF.